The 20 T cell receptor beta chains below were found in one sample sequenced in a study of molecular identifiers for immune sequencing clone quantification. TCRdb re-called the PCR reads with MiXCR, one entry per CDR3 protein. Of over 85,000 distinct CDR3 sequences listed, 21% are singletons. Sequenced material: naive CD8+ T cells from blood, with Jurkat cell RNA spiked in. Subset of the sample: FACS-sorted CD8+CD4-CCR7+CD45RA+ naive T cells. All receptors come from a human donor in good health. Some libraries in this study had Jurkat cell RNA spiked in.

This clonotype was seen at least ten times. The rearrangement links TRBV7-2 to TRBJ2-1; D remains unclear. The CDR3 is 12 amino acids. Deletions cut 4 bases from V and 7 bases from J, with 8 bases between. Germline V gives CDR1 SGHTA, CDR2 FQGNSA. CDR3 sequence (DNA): TGTGCCAGCAGCTCCGAACTGAATGAGCAGTTCTTC. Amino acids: CASSSELNEQFF. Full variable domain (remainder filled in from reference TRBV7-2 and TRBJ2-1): GAGVSQSPSNKVTEKGKDVELRCDPISGHTALYWYRQSLGQGLEFLIYFQGNSAPDKSGLPSDRFSAERTGGSVSTLTIQRTQQEDSAVYLCASSSELNEQFFGPGTRLTVL.

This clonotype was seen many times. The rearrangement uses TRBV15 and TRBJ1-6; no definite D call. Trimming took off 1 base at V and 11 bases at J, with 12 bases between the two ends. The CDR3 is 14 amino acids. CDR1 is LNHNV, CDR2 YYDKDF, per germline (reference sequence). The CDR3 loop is CATSRVSAGAPLHF. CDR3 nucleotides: TGTGCCACCAGCAGAGTCTCAGCCGGGGCACCCCTCCACTTT.

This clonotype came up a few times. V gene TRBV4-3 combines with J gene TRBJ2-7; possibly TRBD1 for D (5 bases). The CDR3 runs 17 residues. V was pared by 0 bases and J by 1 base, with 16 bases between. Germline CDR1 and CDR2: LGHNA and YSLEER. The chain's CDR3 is CASSQDQKGLTSYEQYF. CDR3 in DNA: TGCGCCAGCAGCCAAGATCAGAAGGGGCTTACGTCCTACGAGCAGTACTTC.

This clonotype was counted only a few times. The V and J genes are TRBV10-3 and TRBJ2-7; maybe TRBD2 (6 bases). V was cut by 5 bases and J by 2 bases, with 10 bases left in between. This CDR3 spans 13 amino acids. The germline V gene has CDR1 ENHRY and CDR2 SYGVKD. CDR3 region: CAISMDYTYEQYF. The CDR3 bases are TGTGCCATCAGTATGGACTACACCTACGAGCAGTACTTC.

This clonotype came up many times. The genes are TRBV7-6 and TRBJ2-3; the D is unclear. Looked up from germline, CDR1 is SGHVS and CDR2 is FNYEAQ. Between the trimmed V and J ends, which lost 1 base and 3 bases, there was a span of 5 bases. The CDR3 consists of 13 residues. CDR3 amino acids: CASSLGVTDTQYF. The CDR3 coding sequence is TGTGCCAGCAGCTTAGGAGTAACAGATACGCAGTATTTT.

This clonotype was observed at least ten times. The CDR3 DNA is TGCAGTGCTCCCCCCACCCACCGGGAGGGCCGTGGCGAGCAGTACTTC. As protein: CSAPPTHREGRGEQYF. The chain carries TRBV20-1 and TRBJ2-7; the match to TRBD2 covers 8 bases. From germline, CDR1 is DFQATT and CDR2 SNEGSKA (reference sequence). The V segment lost 5 bases and the J segment 6 bases; nucleotides outside the gene matches: 18. CDR3 size: 16 residues.

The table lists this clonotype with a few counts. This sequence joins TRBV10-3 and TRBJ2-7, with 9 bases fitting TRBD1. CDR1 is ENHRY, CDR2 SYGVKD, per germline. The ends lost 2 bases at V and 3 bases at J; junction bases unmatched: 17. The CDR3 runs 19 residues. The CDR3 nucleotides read TGTGCCATCAGTGAGGTTGCGACAGGGGGTGCATTGTTTTTCTACGAGCAGTACTTC. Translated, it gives CAISEVATGGALFFYEQYF.

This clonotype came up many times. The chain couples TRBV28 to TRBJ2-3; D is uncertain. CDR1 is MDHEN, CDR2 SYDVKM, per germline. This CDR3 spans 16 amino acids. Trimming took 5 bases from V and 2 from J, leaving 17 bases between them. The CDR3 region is CASSLRPGSLTDTQYF. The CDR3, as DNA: TGTGCCAGCAGTCTCCGACCCGGATCTCTCACAGATACGCAGTATTTT. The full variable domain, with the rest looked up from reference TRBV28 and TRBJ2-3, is DVKVTQSSRYLVKRTGEKVFLECVQDMDHENMFWYRQDPGLGLRLIYFSYDVKMKEKGDIPEGYSVSREKKERFSLILESASTNQTSMYLCASSLRPGSLTDTQYFGPGTRLTVL.

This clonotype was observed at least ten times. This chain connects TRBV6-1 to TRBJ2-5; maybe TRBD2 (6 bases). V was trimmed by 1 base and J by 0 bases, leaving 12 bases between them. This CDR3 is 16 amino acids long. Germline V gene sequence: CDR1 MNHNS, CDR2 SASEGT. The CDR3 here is CASSEDSLADQETQYF. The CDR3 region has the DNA TGTGCCAGCAGTGAAGACTCCTTAGCGGACCAAGAGACCCAGTACTTC.

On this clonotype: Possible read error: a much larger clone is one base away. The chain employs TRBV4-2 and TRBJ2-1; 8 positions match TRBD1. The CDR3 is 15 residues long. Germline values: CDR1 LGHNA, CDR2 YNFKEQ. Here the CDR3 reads CVSSQGTGTRNEQFF. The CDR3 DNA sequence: TGTGTCAGCAGCCAGGGGACAGGAACTCGAAATGAGCAGTTCTTC.

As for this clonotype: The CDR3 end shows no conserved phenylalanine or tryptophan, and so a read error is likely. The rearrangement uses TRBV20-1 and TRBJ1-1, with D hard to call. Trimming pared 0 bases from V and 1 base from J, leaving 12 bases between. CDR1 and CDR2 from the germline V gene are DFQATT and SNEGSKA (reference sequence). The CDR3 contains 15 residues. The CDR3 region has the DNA TGCAGTGCTAGAGAAATCTACGGTCAGAACACTGAAGCTTTCCTT. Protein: CSAREIYGQNTEAFL.

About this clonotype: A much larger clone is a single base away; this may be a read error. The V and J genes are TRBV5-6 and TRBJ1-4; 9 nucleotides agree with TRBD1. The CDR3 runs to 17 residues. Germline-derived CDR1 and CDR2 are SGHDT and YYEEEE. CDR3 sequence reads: CASSNRGRDAGYEKPFF. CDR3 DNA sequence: TGTGCCAGCAGCAACAGGGGGCGAGACGCTGGTTACGAAAAACCGTTTTTT. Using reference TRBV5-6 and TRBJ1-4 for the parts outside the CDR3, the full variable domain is DAGVTQSPTHLIKTRGQQVTLRCSPKSGHDTVSWYQQALGQGPQFIFQYYEEEERQRGNFPDRFSGHQFPNYSSELNVNALLLGDSALYLCASSNRGRDAGYEKPFFGSGTQLSVL.

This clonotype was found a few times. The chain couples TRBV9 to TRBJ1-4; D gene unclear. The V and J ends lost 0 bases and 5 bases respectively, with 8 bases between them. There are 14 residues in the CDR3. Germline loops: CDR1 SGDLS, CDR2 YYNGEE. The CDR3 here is CASSVDQDNEKLFF. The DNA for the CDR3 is TGTGCCAGCAGCGTAGATCAGGACAATGAAAAACTGTTTTTT.

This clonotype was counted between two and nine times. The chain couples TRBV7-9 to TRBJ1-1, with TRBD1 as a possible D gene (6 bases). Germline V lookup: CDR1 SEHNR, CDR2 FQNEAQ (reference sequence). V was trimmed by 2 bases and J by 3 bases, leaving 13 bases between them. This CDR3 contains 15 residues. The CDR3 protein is CASSLLQGVDTEAFF. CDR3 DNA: TGTGCCAGCAGCTTATTACAGGGTGTAGACACTGAAGCTTTCTTT.

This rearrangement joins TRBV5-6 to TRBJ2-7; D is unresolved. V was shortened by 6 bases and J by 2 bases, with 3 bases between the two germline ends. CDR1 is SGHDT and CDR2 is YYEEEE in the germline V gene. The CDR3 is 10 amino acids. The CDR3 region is CASTPYEQYF. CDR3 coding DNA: TGTGCCAGCACTCCCTACGAGCAGTACTTC.

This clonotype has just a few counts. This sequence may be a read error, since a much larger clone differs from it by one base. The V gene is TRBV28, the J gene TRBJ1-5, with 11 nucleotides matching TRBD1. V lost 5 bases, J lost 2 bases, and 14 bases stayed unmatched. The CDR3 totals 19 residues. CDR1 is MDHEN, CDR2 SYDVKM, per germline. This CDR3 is CASSTSDRGRLGGNQPQHF. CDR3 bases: TGTGCCAGCAGTACATCGGACAGGGGGCGCCTTGGGGGCAATCAGCCCCAGCATTTT.

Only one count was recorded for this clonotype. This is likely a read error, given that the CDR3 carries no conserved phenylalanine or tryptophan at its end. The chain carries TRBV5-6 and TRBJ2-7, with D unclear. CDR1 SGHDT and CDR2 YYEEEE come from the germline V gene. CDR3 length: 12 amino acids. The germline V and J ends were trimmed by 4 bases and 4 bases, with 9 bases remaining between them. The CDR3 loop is CASSEDRYEQYS. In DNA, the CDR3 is TGTGCCAGCAGCGAGGATCGATACGAGCAGTACTCC.

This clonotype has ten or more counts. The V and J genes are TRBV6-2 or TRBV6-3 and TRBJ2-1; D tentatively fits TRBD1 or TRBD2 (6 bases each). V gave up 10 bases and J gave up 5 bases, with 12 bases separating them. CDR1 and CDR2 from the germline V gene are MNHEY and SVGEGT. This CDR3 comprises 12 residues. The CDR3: CATLRGDNEQFF. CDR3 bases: TGTGCCACCTTGAGGGGGGACAATGAGCAGTTCTTC.

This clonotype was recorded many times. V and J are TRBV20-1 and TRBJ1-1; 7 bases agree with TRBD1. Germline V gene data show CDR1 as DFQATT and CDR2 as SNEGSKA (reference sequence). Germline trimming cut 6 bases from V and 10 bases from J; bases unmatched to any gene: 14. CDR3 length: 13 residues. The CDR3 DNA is TGCAGTGCACTACAGGGGTTGGATATAGTAGCTTTCTTT. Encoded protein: CSALQGLDIVAFF.

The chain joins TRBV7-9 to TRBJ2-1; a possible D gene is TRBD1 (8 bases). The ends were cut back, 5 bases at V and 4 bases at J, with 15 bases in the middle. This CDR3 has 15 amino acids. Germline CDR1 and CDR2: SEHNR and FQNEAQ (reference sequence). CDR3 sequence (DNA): TGTGCCAGCAGCGATGGACAGGGACTATACAATGAGCAGTTCTTC. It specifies CASSDGQGLYNEQFF.